This TCR beta chain is drawn from a study of T-cell memory formation after mild COVID-19. The study, taken as a whole, reports: From day 15 to 85, contracting clones were balanced between CD4 and CD8, whereas later expanders leaned toward CD4+. That cross-reactive memory joined was suggested by some responding clones appearing in pre-infection memory. There was no confirmation that second-wave clones peaking on day 37 were SARS-CoV-2 specific.

The 5'RACE method, run with constant-segment primers, produced TCR alpha and TCR beta cDNA libraries (carrying sample barcodes and UMIs). In TCRdb, the 5' RACE reads were re-called with MiXCR into one record per CDR3 protein. This sample carries about 400,000 distinct CDR3 sequences, 20% to 30% of them seen once, and the ten largest clones take about 12%. CDR1 and CDR2 from the germline V gene are LGHNA and YSLEER. The length of the CDR3 is 13 residues. V gave up 1 base and J gave up 5 bases; unmatched junction bases: 0. This clonotype has just a few counts. The antigen remains unidentified. The specimen was PBMCs or a T cell subset sorted from them (not recorded which). The chain uses TRBV4-3 and TRBJ1-2, with TRBD1 matching over 8 bases. The receptor was isolated from an adult woman who had mild COVID-19 (a few samples of this study predate the infection). Cell type and time point are not known. This CDR3 is CASSQGTGYGYTF. DNA for the CDR3: TGCGCCAGCAGCCAAGGGACAGGGTATGGCTACACCTTC.